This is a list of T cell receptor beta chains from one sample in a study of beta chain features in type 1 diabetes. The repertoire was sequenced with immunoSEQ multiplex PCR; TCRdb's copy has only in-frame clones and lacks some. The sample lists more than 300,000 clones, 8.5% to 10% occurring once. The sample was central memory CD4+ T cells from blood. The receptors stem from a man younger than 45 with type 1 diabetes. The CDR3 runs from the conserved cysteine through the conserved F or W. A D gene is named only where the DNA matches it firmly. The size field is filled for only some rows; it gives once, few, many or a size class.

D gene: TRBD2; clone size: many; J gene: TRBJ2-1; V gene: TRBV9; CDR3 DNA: TGTGCCAGCAGCGGAGGGACTAGCGGGAGGAACAATGAGCAGTTCTTC; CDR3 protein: CASSGGTSGRNNEQFF
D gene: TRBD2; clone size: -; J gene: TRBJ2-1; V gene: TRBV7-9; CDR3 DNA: TGTGCCAGCAGCTGGGGACTAGCGGGAGTTAGCAATGAGCAGTTCTTC; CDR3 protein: CASSWGLAGVSNEQFF
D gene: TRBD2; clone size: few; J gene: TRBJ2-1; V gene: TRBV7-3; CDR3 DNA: TGCGCCAGCAGCCAAGGGACTAGCGGAGCCTACAATGAGCAGTTCTTC; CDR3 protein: CASSQGTSGAYNEQFF
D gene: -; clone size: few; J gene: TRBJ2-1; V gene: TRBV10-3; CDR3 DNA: TGTGCCATCAGATCTAGCGCGGACGCCTACAATGAGCAGTTCTTC; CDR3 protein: CAIRSSADAYNEQFF
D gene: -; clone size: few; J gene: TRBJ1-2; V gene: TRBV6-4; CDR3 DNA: TGTGCCAGCAAACTAGAGGACCAGTCTAACTATGGCTACACCTTC; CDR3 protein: CASKLEDQSNYGYTF
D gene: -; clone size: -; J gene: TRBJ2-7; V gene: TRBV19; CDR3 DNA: TGTGCCAGTAGTCCACAGACGACCGCCTCTGGCGAGCAGTACTTC; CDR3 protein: CASSPQTTASGEQYF
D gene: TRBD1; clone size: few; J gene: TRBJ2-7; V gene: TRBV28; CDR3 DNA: TGTGCCAGCACCGGCGGGGACAGGGTCTACGAGCAGTACTTC; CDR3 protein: CASTGGDRVYEQYF
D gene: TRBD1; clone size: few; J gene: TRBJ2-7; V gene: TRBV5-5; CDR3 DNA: TGTGCCAGCAGCTGGAACGGACAGGGCTACGAGCAGTACTTC; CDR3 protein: CASSWNGQGYEQYF
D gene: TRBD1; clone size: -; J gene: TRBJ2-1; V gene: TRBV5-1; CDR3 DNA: TGCGCCAGCAGCTCAAGAAACCTAAGCTCGGGACAGTCCTACAATGAGCAGTTCTTC; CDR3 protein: CASSSRNLSSGQSYNEQFF
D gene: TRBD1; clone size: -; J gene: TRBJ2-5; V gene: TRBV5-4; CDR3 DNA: TGTGCCAGCAGCTTGGGACAGGGGCAAGAGACCCAGTACTTC; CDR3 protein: CASSLGQGQETQYF
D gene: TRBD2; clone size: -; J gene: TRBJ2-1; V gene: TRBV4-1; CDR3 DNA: TGCGCCAGCAGCCAAGAGGGGCTGGGGGGGTCCTACAATGAGCAGTTCTTC; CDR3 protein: CASSQEGLGGSYNEQFF
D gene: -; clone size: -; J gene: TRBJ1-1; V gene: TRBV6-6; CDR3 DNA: TGTGCCAGCAGTTACCAGGGACGTACTGAAGCTTTCTTT; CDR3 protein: CASSYQGRTEAFF